The entry below describes one TCR beta chain. The CDR3 loop spans 15 amino acids. Germline CDR1 and CDR2: MNHEY and SVGAGI. Trimming removed 6 bases from V and 4 bases from J, with 16 bases in between. The record originates from a study of cytomegalovirus exposure and HLA in healthy donors. The assay was immunoSEQ multiplex PCR, and TCRdb's table has in-frame clones only and misses some. Here the sample spans about 220,000 clones, 85% to 90% being singletons. This clonotype was sampled from a man in his late teens or twenties in good health and CMV-seronegative. The chain combines TRBV6-5 with TRBJ2-1, with a tentative D call TRBD2 (5 bases). The sample comprised PBMCs. The CDR3 nucleotides read TGTGCCAGCAGATTGGAGGTTCGCACATACAATGAGCAGTTCTTC. Protein: CASRLEVRTYNEQFF.